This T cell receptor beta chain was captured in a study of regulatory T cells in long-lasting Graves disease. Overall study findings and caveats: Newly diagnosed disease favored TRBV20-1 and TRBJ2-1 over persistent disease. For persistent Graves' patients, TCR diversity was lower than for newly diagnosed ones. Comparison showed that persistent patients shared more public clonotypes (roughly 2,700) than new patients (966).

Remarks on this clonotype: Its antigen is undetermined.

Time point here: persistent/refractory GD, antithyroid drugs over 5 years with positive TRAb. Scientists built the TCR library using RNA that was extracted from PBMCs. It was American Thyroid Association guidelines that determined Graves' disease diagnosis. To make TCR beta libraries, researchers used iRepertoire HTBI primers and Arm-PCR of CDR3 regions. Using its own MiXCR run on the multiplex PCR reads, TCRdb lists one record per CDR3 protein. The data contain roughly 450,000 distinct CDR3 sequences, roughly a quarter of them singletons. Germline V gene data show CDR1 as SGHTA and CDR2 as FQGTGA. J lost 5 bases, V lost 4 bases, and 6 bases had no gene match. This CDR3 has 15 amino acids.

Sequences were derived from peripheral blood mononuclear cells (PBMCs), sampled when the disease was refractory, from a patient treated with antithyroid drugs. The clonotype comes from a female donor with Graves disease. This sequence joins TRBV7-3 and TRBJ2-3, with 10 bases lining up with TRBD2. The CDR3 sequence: CASSSLAGVGDTQYF. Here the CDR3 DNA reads TGTGCCAGCAGCTCGCTAGCGGGAGTGGGAGATACGCAGTATTTT.